These 16 T cell receptor beta chains came from one sample sequenced in a study of T cell responses to AZD1222 COVID-19 vaccine. Method: immunoSEQ multiplex PCR; TCRdb's copy keeps in-frame clones and lacks some. The sample carries about 180,000 clones, roughly nine tenths recorded once. The starting material was peripheral blood, obtained on day 0 of AZD1222 vaccination. The receptors come from an adult in good health.

In its sample, this clone was seen once. The chain employs TRBV19 and TRBJ1-6; tentatively, D is TRBD1 (6 bases). This CDR3 contains 15 residues. Trimming cost V 5 bases and J 9 bases, with 17 bases left between them. Germline V CDR1 and CDR2: LNHDA, SQIVND (reference sequence). The CDR3 protein is CASSPNRDGSSPLHF. DNA for the CDR3: TGTGCCAGTAGTCCAAACAGGGATGGTTCTTCACCCCTCCACTTT.

V usage is TRBV27 and J usage is TRBJ1-1; D remains ambiguous. Trimming cost V 4 bases and J 4 bases, with 7 bases left between them. Germline loops: CDR1 MNHEY, CDR2 SMNVEV (reference sequence). CDR3 length: 12 amino acids. Written as DNA, the CDR3 is TGTGCCAGCAGTTCTTTGGGCACTGAAGCTTTCTTT. As protein: CASSSLGTEAFF.

This clone was seen once. The chain is built from TRBV28 and TRBJ2-7, with TRBD1 identical over 9 bases. The length of the CDR3 is 14 residues. V lost 10 bases and J lost 3; bases outside the gene matches: 10. CDR1 and CDR2 (germline): MDHEN, SYDVKM. The CDR3 reads CATQGTGLYYEQYF. DNA for the CDR3: TGTGCCACTCAGGGGACAGGGCTTTACTACGAGCAGTACTTC.

V is TRBV7-8 and J is TRBJ2-3; D is unresolved. The length of the CDR3 is 17 residues. V was cut by 5 bases and J by 2 bases, with 20 bases left in between. The germline V gene encodes CDR1 SGHVS and CDR2 FQNEAQ. CDR3 amino acids: CASSLSPVRSPTDTQYF. The CDR3 DNA follows: TGTGCCAGCAGCCTAAGCCCAGTCAGGTCTCCCACAGATACGCAGTATTTT.

The V and J genes are TRBV10-3 and TRBJ2-7; D possibly corresponds to TRBD1 (6 bases). V was cut by 2 bases and J by 4 bases, with 21 bases left in between. Germline V gene sequence: CDR1 ENHRY, CDR2 SYGVKD. The length of the CDR3 is 17 residues. The CDR3 sequence is CAISETTTGRPIYEQYF. Written as DNA, the CDR3 is TGTGCCATCAGTGAGACCACGACAGGACGACCAATTTACGAGCAGTACTTC.

The chain couples TRBV10-3 to TRBJ1-4; tentative D call: TRBD1 (6 bases). Per the germline V gene, CDR1 is ENHRY and CDR2 is SYGVKD. The CDR3 has 13 residues. Trimming pared 6 bases from V and 3 bases from J, leaving 8 bases between. The CDR3 coding sequence is TGTGCCATCAGGGACAGCTCTAATGAAAAACTGTTTTTT. It yields the protein CAIRDSSNEKLFF.

The chain uses TRBV30 and TRBJ2-1; TRBD2 aligns across 11 bases. The CDR3 has 15 residues. The germline gives CDR1 GTSNPN, CDR2 SVGIG (reference sequence). J lost 6 bases, V lost 2 bases, and 6 bases had no gene match. The CDR3 DNA is TGTGCCTGGAGTATGACTAGCGGGACTCTCAATGAGCAGTTCTTC. It encodes CAWSMTSGTLNEQFF.

The rearrangement uses TRBV10-3 and TRBJ1-1; TRBD1 aligns across 10 bases. Trimming removed 7 bases from V and 6 bases from J; junction bases left unmatched: 5. The CDR3 sequence is 13 residues long. Germline V gene sequence: CDR1 ENHRY, CDR2 SYGVKD. This CDR3 is CAIKGQGRAEAFF. The CDR3 bases are TGTGCCATCAAGGGACAGGGGAGGGCTGAAGCTTTCTTT.

The rearrangement links TRBV5-1 to TRBJ2-7; TRBD2 might be the D (6 bases). The CDR3 sequence is 14 residues long. CDR1 is SGHRS and CDR2 is YFSETQ in the germline V gene. V was cut by 3 bases and J by 2 bases, with 12 bases left in between. The CDR3 protein is CASSSVLAAYEQYF. CDR3 nucleotide sequence: TGCGCCAGCAGCTCAGTACTAGCAGCCTACGAGCAGTACTTC.

The chain employs TRBV3-1 (or the pseudogene TRBV3-2) and TRBJ1-4; 9 bases agree with TRBD1. This CDR3 spans 21 amino acids. Germline V gene sequence: CDR1 LGHDT, CDR2 YNNKEL (reference sequence). Unmatched junction bases numbered 19, after V lost 0 bases and J lost 5 bases. The CDR3 sequence: CASSQDSRLGQGLCGNEKLFF. The CDR3 DNA sequence: TGTGCCAGCAGCCAAGATTCTCGTCTGGGACAGGGACTATGTGGCAATGAAAAACTGTTTTTT.

The chain links TRBV12-3 or TRBV12-4 to TRBJ1-1; a possible D gene is TRBD1 (5 bases). This CDR3 region has 13 residues. Trimming left V 2 bases short and J 10 bases short, with 14 bases between. In DNA, the CDR3 is TGTGCCAGCAGTTTACTGGGTGTGGGGACAGCTTTCTTT. This codes for CASSLLGVGTAFF.

The chain is built from TRBV3-1 (or the pseudogene TRBV3-2) and TRBJ2-1; TRBD1 aligns across 9 bases. The ends lost 5 bases at V and 2 bases at J; junction bases unmatched: 4. Germline V gene lookup returns CDR1 LGHDT and CDR2 YNNKEL (reference sequence). CDR3 length: 15 residues. CDR3 loop: CASSVGTGTYNEQFF. CDR3 DNA: TGTGCCAGCAGCGTCGGGACAGGGACCTACAATGAGCAGTTCTTC.

The rearrangement uses TRBV19 and TRBJ1-1; 7 bases line up with TRBD1. J was trimmed by 2 bases and V by 8 bases; bases with no gene match: 11. Germline lookup yields CDR1 LNHDA and CDR2 SQIVND (reference sequence). The CDR3 spans 15 residues. The CDR3 coding sequence is TGTGCCAGTGGACGGGACAGCACCTCTAACACTGAAGCTTTCTTT. It encodes CASGRDSTSNTEAFF.

This clone was seen a few times. V and J are TRBV6-5 and TRBJ2-1; D possibly corresponds to TRBD2 (6 bases). V lost 6 bases and J lost 6, with 12 bases in between. Germline lookup yields CDR1 MNHEY and CDR2 SVGAGI. This CDR3 is built from 13 residues. The CDR3 coding sequence is TGTGCCAGCAGACAACGGGACTTCAATGAGCAGTTCTTC. Amino acids: CASRQRDFNEQFF.

The CDR3 bases are TGTGCCTGGAGTGTCCGGGACATGTACAATCAGCCCCAGCATTTT. Amino acid sequence: CAWSVRDMYNQPQHF. V is TRBV30 and J is TRBJ1-5, with a weak D call TRBD1 (6 bases). The germline V gene encodes CDR1 GTSNPN and CDR2 SVGIG (reference sequence). Trimming removed 0 bases at V and 3 bases at J, with 12 bases between. The CDR3 is 15 amino acids.

The J gene is TRBJ1-1, the V gene TRBV12-3 or TRBV12-4; maybe TRBD1 (5 bases). The CDR3 consists of 13 residues. V was shortened by 2 bases and J by 6 bases, with 10 bases between the two germline ends. CDR3 residues: CASSLIGGAEAFF. DNA of the CDR3: TGTGCCAGCAGTTTAATCGGGGGTGCTGAAGCTTTCTTT.